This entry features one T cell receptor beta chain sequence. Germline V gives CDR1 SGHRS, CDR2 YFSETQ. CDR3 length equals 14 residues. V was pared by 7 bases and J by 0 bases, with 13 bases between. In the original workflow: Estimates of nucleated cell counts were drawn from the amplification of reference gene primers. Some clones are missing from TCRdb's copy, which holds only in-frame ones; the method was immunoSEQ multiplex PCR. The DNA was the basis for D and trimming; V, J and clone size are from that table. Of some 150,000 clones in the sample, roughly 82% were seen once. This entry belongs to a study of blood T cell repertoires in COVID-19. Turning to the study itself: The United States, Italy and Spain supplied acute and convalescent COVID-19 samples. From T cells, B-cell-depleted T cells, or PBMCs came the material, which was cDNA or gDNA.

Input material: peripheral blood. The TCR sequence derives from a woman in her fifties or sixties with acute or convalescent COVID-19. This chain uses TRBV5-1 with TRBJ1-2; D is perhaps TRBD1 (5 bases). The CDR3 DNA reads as TGCGCCAGCCGACTCACAGGTACTAACTATGGCTACACCTTC. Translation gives CASRLTGTNYGYTF.